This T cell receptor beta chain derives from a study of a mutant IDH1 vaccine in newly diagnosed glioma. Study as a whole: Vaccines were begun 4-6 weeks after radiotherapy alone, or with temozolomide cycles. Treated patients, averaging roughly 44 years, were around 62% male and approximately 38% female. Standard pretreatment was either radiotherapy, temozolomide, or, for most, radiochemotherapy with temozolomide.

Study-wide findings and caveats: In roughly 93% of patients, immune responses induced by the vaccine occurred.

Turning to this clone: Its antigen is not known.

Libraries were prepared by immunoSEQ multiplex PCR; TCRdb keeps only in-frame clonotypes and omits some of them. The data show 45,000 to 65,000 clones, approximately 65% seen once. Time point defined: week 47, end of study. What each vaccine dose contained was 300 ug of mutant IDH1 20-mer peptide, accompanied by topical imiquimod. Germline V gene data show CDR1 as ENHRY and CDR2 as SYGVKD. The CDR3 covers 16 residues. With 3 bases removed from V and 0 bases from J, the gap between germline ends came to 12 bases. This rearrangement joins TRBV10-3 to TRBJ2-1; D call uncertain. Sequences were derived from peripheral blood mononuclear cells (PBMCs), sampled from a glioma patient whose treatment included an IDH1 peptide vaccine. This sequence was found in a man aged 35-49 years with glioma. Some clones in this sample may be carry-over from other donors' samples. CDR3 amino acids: CAISDGASPSYNEQFF. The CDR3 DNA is TGTGCCATCAGTGATGGAGCGAGCCCCTCCTACAATGAGCAGTTCTTC.